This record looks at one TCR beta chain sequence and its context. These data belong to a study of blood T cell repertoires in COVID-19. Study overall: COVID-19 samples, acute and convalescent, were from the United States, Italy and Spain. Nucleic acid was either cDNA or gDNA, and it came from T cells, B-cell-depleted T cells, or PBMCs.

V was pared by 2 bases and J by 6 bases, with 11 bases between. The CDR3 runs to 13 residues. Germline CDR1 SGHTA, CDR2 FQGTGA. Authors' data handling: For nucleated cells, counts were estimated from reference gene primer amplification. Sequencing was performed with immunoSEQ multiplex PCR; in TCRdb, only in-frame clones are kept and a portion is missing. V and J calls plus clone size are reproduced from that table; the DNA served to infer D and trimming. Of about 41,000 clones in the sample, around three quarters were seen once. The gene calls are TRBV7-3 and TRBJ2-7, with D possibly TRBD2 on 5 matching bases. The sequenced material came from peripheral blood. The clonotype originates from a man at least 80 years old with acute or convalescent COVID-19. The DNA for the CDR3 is TGTGCCAGCAGCTTATTGGAGAGGGCCGAGCAGTACTTC. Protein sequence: CASSLLERAEQYF.